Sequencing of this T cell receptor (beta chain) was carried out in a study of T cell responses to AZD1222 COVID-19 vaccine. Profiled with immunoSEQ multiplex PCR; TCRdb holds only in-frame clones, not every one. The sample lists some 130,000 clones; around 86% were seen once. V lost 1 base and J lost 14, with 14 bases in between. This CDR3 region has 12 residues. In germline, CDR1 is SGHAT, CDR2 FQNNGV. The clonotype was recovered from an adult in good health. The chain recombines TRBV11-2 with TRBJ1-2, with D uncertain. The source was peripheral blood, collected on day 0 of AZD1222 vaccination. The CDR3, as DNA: TGTGCCAGCAGCTTAGGGGCGGCGGCCCAGACCTTC. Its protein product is CASSLGAAAQTF.